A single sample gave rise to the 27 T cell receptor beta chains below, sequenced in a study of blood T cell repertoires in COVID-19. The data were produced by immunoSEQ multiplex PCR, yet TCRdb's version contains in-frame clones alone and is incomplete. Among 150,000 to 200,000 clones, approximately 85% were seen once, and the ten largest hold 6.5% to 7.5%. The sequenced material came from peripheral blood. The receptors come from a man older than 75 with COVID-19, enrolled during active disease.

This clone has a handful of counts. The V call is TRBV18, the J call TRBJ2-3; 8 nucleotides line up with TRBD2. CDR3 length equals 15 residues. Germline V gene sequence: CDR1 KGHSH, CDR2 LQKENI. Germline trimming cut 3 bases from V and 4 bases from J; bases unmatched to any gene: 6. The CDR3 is CASSPQRGRSDTQYF. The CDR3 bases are TGTGCCAGCTCACCCCAGCGGGGGAGATCAGATACGCAGTATTTT.

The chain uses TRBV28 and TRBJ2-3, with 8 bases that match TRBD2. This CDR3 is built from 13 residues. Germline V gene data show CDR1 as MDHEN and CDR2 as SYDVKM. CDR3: CVSYGGVTDTQYF. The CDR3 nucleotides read TGTGTTTCCTACGGGGGGGTCACAGATACGCAGTATTTT.

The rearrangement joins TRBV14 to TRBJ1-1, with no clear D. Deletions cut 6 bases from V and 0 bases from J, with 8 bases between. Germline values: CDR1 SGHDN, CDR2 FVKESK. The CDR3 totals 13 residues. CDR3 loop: CASSTDLNTEAFF. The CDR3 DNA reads TGTGCCAGCAGTACAGACCTGAACACTGAAGCTTTCTTT.

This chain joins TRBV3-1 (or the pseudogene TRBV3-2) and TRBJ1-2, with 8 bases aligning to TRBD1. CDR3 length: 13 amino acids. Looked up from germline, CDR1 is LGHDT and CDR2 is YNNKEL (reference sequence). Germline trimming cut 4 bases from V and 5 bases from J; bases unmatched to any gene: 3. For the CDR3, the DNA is TGTGCCAGCAGCCTACGACAGGGGTATGGCTACACCTTC. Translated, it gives CASSLRQGYGYTF.

This chain's CDR3 is CASSHLGRTPVTYGYTF. The CDR3 coding sequence is TGCGCCAGCAGTCATCTGGGGAGAACCCCCGTTACCTATGGCTACACCTTC. The chain uses TRBV23-1 and TRBJ1-2; D gene uncertain. TRBV23-1 is an open reading frame, and its role is uncertain. The CDR3 totals 17 residues. The V end was cut by 3 bases, the J end by 4 bases, with 21 bases between.

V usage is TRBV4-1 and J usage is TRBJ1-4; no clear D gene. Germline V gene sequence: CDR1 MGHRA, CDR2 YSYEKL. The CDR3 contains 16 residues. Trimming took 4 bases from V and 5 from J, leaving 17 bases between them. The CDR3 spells CASSLRLSEPNEKLFF. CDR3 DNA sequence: TGCGCCAGCAGCCTAAGACTCTCCGAACCCAATGAAAAACTGTTTTTT.

CDR3 nucleotide sequence: TGTGCCAGCAGTTACTTCCTGACTAGTCCAAACATTCAGTACTTC. Protein sequence: CASSYFLTSPNIQYF. This chain links TRBV6-2 or TRBV6-3 with TRBJ2-4, with D possibly TRBD2 on 6 matching bases. V was trimmed by 1 base and J by 6 bases, leaving 13 bases between them. The CDR3 sequence is 15 residues long. Germline lookup yields CDR1 MNHEY and CDR2 SVGEGT.

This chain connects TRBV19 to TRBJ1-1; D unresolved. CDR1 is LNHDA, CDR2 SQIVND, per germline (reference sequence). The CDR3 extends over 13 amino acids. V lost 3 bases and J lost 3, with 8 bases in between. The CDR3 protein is CASSINRYTEAFF. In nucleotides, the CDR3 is TGTGCCAGTAGTATCAATAGATACACTGAAGCTTTCTTT. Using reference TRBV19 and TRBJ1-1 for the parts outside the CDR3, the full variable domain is DGGITQSPKYLFRKEGQNVTLSCEQNLNHDAMYWYRQDPGQGLRLIYYSQIVNDFQKGDIAEGYSVSREKKESFPLTVTSAQKNPTAFYLCASSINRYTEAFFGQGTRLTVV.

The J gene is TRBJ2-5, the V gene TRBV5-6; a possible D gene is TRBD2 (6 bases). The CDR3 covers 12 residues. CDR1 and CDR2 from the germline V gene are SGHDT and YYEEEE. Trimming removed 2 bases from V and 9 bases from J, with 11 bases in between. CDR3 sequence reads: CASSLKWGAQYF. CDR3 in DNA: TGTGCCAGCAGCTTAAAGTGGGGGGCCCAGTACTTC.

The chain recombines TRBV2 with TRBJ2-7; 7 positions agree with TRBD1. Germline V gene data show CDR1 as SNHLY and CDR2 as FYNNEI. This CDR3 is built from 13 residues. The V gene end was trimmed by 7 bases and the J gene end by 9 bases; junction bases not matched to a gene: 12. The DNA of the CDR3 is TGTGCCAGCACATTCCGACAGGGCCTGGGGCAGTACTTC. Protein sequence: CASTFRQGLGQYF.

CDR3 DNA sequence: TGTGCCAGTAGTACAGGGGTGGAGAGCTCCTACAATGAGCAGTTCTTC. Translation gives CASSTGVESSYNEQFF. This chain uses TRBV19 with TRBJ2-1, with TRBD1 as a possible D gene (6 bases). The CDR3 runs to 16 residues. The V end lost 4 bases, the J end lost 0 bases, and 13 bases lay between the germline ends. Germline V gene data show CDR1 as LNHDA and CDR2 as SQIVND (reference sequence).

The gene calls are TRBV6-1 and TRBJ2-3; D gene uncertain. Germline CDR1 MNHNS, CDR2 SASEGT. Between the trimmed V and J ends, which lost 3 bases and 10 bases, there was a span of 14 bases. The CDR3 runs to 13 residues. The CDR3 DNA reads TGTGCCAGCAGTGAGACAACCGCATGGGCGCAGTATTTT. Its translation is CASSETTAWAQYF.

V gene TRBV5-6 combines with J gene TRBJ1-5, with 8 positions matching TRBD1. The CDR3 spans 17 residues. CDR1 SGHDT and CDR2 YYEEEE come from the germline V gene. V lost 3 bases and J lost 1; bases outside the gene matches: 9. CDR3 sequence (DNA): TGTGCCAGCAGCTATCGGACAGGGCGTCGGAGCAATCAGCCCCAGCATTTT. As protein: CASSYRTGRRSNQPQHF.

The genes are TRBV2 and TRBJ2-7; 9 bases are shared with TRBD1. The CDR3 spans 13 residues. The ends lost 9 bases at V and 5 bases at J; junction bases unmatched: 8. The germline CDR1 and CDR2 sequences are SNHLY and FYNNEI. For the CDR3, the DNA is TGTGCCAGGTCTGGCGGACAGGGGCACGAGCAGTACTTC. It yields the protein CARSGGQGHEQYF.

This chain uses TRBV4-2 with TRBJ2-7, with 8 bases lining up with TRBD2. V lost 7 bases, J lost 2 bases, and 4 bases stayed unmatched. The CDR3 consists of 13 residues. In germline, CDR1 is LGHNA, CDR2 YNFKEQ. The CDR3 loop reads CASKPGGAYEQYF. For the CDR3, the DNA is TGTGCCAGCAAACCCGGGGGGGCCTACGAGCAGTACTTC.

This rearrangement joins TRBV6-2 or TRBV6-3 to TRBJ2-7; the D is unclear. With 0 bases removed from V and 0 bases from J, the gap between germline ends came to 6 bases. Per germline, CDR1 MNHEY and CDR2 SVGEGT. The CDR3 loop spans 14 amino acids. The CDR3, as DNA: TGTGCCAGCAGTTACTCGACAAACTCCTACGAGCAGTACTTC. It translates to CASSYSTNSYEQYF.

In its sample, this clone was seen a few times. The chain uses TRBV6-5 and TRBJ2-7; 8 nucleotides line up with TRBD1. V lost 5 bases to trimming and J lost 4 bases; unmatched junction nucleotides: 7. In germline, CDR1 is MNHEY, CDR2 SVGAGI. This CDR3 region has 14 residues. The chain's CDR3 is CASSQDRVSYEQYF. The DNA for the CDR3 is TGTGCCAGCAGTCAGGACAGGGTTTCTTACGAGCAGTACTTC.

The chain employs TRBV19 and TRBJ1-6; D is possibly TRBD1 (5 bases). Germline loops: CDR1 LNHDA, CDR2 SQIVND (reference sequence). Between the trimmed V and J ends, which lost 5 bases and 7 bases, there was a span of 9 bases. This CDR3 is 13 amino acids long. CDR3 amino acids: CASSARQNSPLHF. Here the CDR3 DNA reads TGTGCCAGTAGTGCCCGACAGAATTCACCCCTCCACTTT.

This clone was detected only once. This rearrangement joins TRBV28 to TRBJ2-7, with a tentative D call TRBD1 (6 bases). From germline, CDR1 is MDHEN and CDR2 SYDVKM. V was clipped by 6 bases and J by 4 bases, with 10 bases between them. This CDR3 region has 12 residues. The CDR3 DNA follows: TGTGCCAGCAGGGGGGCACCTTACGAGCAGTACTTC. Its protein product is CASRGAPYEQYF.

The CDR3 coding sequence is TGTGCCAGCAGCCAACTCCGGGACAGGGGGTTTTCCTATGGCTACACCTTC. The encoded protein is CASSQLRDRGFSYGYTF. This chain uses TRBV13 with TRBJ1-2; 11 bases line up with TRBD1. Per germline, CDR1 PRHDT and CDR2 FYEKMQ (reference sequence). This CDR3 has 17 residues. After removal of 5 bases from V and 4 bases from J, the junction contained 12 bases not matched to a gene.

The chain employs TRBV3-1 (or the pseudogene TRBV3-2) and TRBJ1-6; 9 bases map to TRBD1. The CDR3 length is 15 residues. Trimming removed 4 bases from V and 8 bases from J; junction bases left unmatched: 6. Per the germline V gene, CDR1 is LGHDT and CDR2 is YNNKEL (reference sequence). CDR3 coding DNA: TGTGCCAGCAGCCGGCGTAACAGGGGGCATTCACCCCTCCACTTT. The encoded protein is CASSRRNRGHSPLHF.

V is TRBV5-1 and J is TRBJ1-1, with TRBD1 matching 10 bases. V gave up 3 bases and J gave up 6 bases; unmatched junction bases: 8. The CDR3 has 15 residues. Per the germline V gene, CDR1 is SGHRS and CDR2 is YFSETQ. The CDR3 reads CASSYGTGDSAEAFF. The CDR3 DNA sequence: TGCGCCAGCAGCTACGGGACAGGGGACTCGGCTGAAGCTTTCTTT. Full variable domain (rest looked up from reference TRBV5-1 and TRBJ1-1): KAGVTQTPRYLIKTRGQQVTLSCSPISGHRSVSWYQQTPGQGLQFLFEYFSETQRNKGNFPGRFSGRQFSNSRSEMNVSTLELGDSALYLCASSYGTGDSAEAFFGQGTRLTVV.

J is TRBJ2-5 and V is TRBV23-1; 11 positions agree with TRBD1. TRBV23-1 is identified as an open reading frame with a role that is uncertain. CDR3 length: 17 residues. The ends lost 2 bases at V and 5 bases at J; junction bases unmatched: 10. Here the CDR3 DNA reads TGCGCCAGCAGTCAACCGCGAGGACAGGGGGCCAGGGAGACCCAGTACTTC. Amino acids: CASSQPRGQGARETQYF.

CDR3 amino acids: CASSEPLGGNEQFF. DNA of the CDR3: TGTGCCAGCAGTGAACCCCTTGGCGGGAATGAGCAGTTCTTC. The rearrangement links TRBV11-3 to TRBJ2-1; tentatively, D is TRBD2 (5 bases). V dropped 6 bases and J dropped 7 bases, with 16 bases sitting between them. Germline V gene lookup returns CDR1 SGHNT and CDR2 YENEEA. This CDR3 comprises 14 residues.

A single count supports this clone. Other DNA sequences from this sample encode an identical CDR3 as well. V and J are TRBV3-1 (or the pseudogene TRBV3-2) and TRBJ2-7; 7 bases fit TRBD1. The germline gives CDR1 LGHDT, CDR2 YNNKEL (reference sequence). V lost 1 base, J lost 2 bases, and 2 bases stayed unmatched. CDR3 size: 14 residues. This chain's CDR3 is CASSQGTGPYEQYF. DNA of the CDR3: TGTGCCAGCAGCCAAGGGACAGGCCCCTACGAGCAGTACTTC.

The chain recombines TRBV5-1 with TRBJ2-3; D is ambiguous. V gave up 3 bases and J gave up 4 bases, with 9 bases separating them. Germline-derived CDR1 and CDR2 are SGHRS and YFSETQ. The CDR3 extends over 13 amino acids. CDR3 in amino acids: CASSSLAADTQYF. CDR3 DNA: TGCGCCAGCAGCTCTTTAGCCGCAGATACGCAGTATTTT.

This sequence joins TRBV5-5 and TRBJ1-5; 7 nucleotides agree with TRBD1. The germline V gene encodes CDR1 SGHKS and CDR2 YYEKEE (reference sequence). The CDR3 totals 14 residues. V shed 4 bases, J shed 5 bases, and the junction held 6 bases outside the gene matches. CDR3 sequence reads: CASSPAQGYQPQHF. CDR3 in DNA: TGTGCCAGCAGCCCCGCACAGGGGTATCAGCCCCAGCATTTT. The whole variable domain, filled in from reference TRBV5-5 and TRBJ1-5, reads DAGVTQSPTHLIKTRGQQVTLRCSPISGHKSVSWYQQVLGQGPQFIFQYYEKEERGRGNFPDRFSARQFPNYSSELNVNALLLGDSALYLCASSPAQGYQPQHFGDGTRLSIL.